This passage covers 23 T cell receptor beta chains from one sample sequenced in a study of CD8 T cells in Susac syndrome. The RNA input was 0.5 to 1 ug, and it was reverse transcribed with random hexamers. Via MiXCR, TCRdb re-called the immunoSEQ multiplex PCR reads, giving one row per CDR3 protein. There are about 300,000 distinct CDR3 sequences in the sample; approximately 85% occur only once, and approximately 0.2% lies in the top ten. Sequenced input: CD8+ T cells from PBMCs. The receptors were sampled from a human donor with multiple sclerosis.

This sequence joins TRBV10-2 and TRBJ2-1, with TRBD2 matching over 14 bases. Germline trimming cut 0 bases from V and 8 bases from J; bases unmatched to any gene: 6. CDR3 length: 17 residues. CDR1 and CDR2 from the germline V gene are WSHSY and SAAADI. CDR3 region: CASSESEGTSGGHEQFF. DNA of the CDR3: TGCGCCAGCAGTGAGTCGGAGGGGACTAGCGGGGGTCATGAGCAGTTCTTC.

The V call is TRBV4-3, the J call TRBJ2-7, with 10 positions matching TRBD2. With V trimmed by 0 bases and J by 2 bases, 10 bases remained unmatched. The germline V gene has CDR1 LGHNA and CDR2 YSLEER. This CDR3 has 18 residues. The CDR3 sequence is CASSQDVALAGKPYEQYF. In DNA form, the CDR3 reads TGCGCCAGCAGCCAAGATGTAGCACTAGCGGGAAAACCCTACGAGCAGTACTTC.

There are a few counts of this clonotype. The rearrangement links TRBV12-3 or TRBV12-4 to TRBJ2-7; 8 bases align to TRBD2. This CDR3 spans 14 amino acids. V shed 5 bases, J shed 0 bases, and the junction held 3 bases outside the gene matches. This chain's CDR3 is CASSPSGSSYEQYF. The CDR3 DNA reads TGTGCCAGCAGTCCCAGCGGGAGCTCCTACGAGCAGTACTTC.

The chain carries TRBV5-4 and TRBJ2-2; D possibly corresponds to TRBD1 (5 bases). V dropped 0 bases and J dropped 1 base, with 10 bases sitting between them. The CDR3 loop spans 16 amino acids. The germline V gene has CDR1 SGHNT and CDR2 YYREEE (reference sequence). The CDR3 loop reads CASSLAARVNTGELFF. The DNA of the CDR3 is TGTGCCAGCAGCTTGGCCGCCAGGGTGAACACCGGGGAGCTGTTTTTT.

CDR3 amino acids: CASSQGRDRGHEQFF. CDR3 in DNA: TGTGCCAGCAGCCAAGGCCGGGACAGGGGCCATGAGCAGTTCTTC. The rearrangement joins TRBV3-1 to TRBJ2-1; 10 nucleotides line up with TRBD1. CDR3 length equals 15 residues. V was pared by 1 base and J by 8 bases, with 5 bases of the junction left unmatched. Germline V gives CDR1 LGHDT, CDR2 YNNKEL (reference sequence).

To note about this clonotype: The junction departs from the called germline gene at one end, perhaps through a read error. J is TRBJ2-1 and V is TRBV7-2; 9 bases agree with TRBD2. The CDR3 is 12 amino acids. Germline assignment: CDR1 SGHTA and CDR2 FQGNSA. Here the CDR3 DNA reads TGTGCCAGCAGCATACAGCGGGAGGAAAGAATCTTC. Encoded protein: CASSIQREERIF.

The chain uses TRBV5-1 and TRBJ1-1; 7 bases map to TRBD1. The CDR3 runs to 16 residues. The germline gives CDR1 SGHRS, CDR2 YFSETQ. The V and J ends lost 3 bases and 1 base, in that order; junction bases with no gene match: 9. CDR3 DNA: TGCGCCAGCAGCTCAAGTCTGACAGGGAGGAACACTGAAGCTTTCTTT. Translating it yields CASSSSLTGRNTEAFF.

V is TRBV7-2 and J is TRBJ1-1; 9 bases fit TRBD1. The junction had 8 bases not matched to a gene; V was cut back by 5 bases and J by 4 bases. The CDR3 is 15 amino acids. Per the germline V gene, CDR1 is SGHTA and CDR2 is FQGNSA. The CDR3 spells CASSQRQGVPTEAFF. The DNA of the CDR3 is TGTGCCAGCAGCCAAAGACAGGGGGTTCCCACTGAAGCTTTCTTT.

This clonotype was found once. The V and J genes are TRBV7-9 and TRBJ2-5; 10 nucleotides align to TRBD1. Germline V gene lookup returns CDR1 SEHNR and CDR2 FQNEAQ (reference sequence). V was pared by 2 bases and J by 4 bases, with 4 bases of the junction left unmatched. This CDR3 contains 15 residues. The CDR3 spells CASSLRTGGGETQYF. The CDR3 DNA follows: TGTGCCAGCAGCTTACGGACAGGGGGTGGAGAGACCCAGTACTTC.

The genes are TRBV28 and TRBJ2-7; 13 bases agree with TRBD2. Germline CDR1 and CDR2: MDHEN and SYDVKM. The CDR3 covers 20 residues. Losses at the gene ends were 7 bases for V and 3 bases for J; bases not matched to a gene: 21. The CDR3 spells CASNQLRGGLAGRYLYEQYF. The CDR3 DNA is TGTGCCAGCAACCAACTAAGGGGGGGACTAGCGGGACGGTACCTCTACGAGCAGTACTTC.

The chain uses TRBV27 and TRBJ2-3; 9 nucleotides match TRBD1. Germline V gene lookup returns CDR1 MNHEY and CDR2 SMNVEV (reference sequence). J gave up 2 bases and V 5 bases, and 8 bases lay outside the gene matches. The length of the CDR3 is 16 residues. CDR3 protein: CASSPGQGSNTDTQYF. The CDR3 region has the DNA TGTGCCAGCAGTCCGGGACAGGGATCGAACACAGATACGCAGTATTTT.

The chain joins TRBV7-6 to TRBJ1-1, with D uncertain. CDR1 SGHVS and CDR2 FNYEAQ come from the germline V gene. V was cut by 2 bases and J by 1 base, with 14 bases left in between. The CDR3 covers 16 residues. The CDR3 nucleotides read TGTGCCAGCAGCTTAAACCATCGTGCCGGGAACACTGAAGCTTTCTTT. Protein sequence: CASSLNHRAGNTEAFF.

This clonotype was counted between two and nine times. The chain combines TRBV6-2 or TRBV6-3 with TRBJ2-4; 7 bases align to TRBD2. V lost 2 bases to trimming and J lost 13 bases; unmatched junction nucleotides: 2. Looked up from germline, CDR1 is MNHEY and CDR2 is SVGEGT. This CDR3 is built from 11 residues. The CDR3 is CASSYGLDQYF. CDR3 bases: TGTGCCAGCAGTTACGGACTAGACCAGTACTTC.

The rearrangement uses TRBV12-3 or TRBV12-4 and TRBJ1-1, with D unclear. V lost 0 bases and J 5 bases, leaving 16 bases between the germline ends. This CDR3 contains 16 residues. CDR3 in amino acids: CASSLAHGRRETEAFF. The CDR3 DNA reads TGTGCCAGCAGTTTAGCGCACGGCCGGAGGGAGACTGAAGCTTTCTTT.

The chain uses TRBV28 and TRBJ1-1, with unresolved D. V was cut by 7 bases and J by 5 bases, with 20 bases left in between. Per the germline V gene, CDR1 is MDHEN and CDR2 is SYDVKM. The CDR3 runs to 15 residues. Written as DNA, the CDR3 is TGTGCCAGCATAGTGGCAAGCCAGGTGGGGACTGAAGCTTTCTTT. Translating it yields CASIVASQVGTEAFF.

The chain employs TRBV4-3 and TRBJ2-1, with a weak D call TRBD2 (5 bases). V was clipped by 0 bases and J by 7 bases, with 10 bases between them. CDR1 LGHNA and CDR2 YSLEER come from the germline V gene. The CDR3 has 14 residues. CDR3 bases: TGCGCCAGCAGCCAAGACGATAGCGCGAATGAGCAGTTCTTC. Protein: CASSQDDSANEQFF.

This chain links TRBV4-1 with TRBJ1-3; D gene unclear. Trimming removed 1 base at V and 4 bases at J, with 2 bases between. The length of the CDR3 is 12 residues. Per the germline V gene, CDR1 is MGHRA and CDR2 is YSYEKL. The chain's CDR3 is CASSQGGNTIYF. As DNA, the CDR3 is TGCGCCAGCAGCCAAGGCGGAAACACCATATATTTT.

The chain joins TRBV28 to TRBJ1-5; TRBD1 is a possible D gene (6 bases). This CDR3 has 14 amino acids. Between the trimmed V and J ends, which lost 6 bases and 3 bases, there was a span of 12 bases. CDR1 and CDR2 from the germline V gene are MDHEN and SYDVKM. DNA of the CDR3: TGTGCCAGCAGGTATGACAGGTTCAATCAGCCCCAGCATTTT. Its protein product is CASRYDRFNQPQHF.

The rearrangement uses TRBV14 and TRBJ1-2; D may be TRBD1 (6 bases). V dropped 1 base and J dropped 0 bases, with 9 bases sitting between them. Germline V lookup: CDR1 SGHDN, CDR2 FVKESK. CDR3 length: 15 amino acids. The CDR3: CASSQVDRTNYGYTF. In nucleotides, the CDR3 is TGTGCCAGCAGCCAAGTGGACAGAACTAACTATGGCTACACCTTC.

The V gene is TRBV24-1, the J gene TRBJ2-7; TRBD2 matches at 12 bases. Germline V gives CDR1 KGHDR, CDR2 SFDVKD. The CDR3 covers 14 residues. Unmatched junction bases numbered 4, after V lost 7 bases and J lost 4 bases. The CDR3 nucleotides read TGTGCCACCAGCTTGACTAGCGGGGGTTACGAGCAGTACTTC. Translation: CATSLTSGGYEQYF.

The rearrangement uses TRBV7-9 and TRBJ1-5; unclear D gene. This CDR3 region has 16 residues. The V gene's germline CDR1 is SEHNR and CDR2 FQNEAQ (reference sequence). Trimming left V 1 base short and J 1 base short, with 11 bases between. CDR3 loop: CASSLVMPGSNQPQHF. In DNA, the CDR3 is TGTGCCAGCAGCTTAGTTATGCCGGGAAGCAATCAGCCCCAGCATTTT.

A single count supports this clonotype. The J gene is TRBJ1-2, the V gene TRBV19; D gene ambiguous. Germline V gene data show CDR1 as LNHDA and CDR2 as SQIVND (reference sequence). There are 13 residues in the CDR3. The V gene lost 8 bases and the J gene lost 2 bases, with 12 bases spanning the gap. The CDR3 DNA reads TGTGCCAGTGAGGAAGAAATGAACTATGGCTACACCTTC. It encodes CASEEEMNYGYTF.

V gene TRBV20-1 combines with J gene TRBJ2-7; no firm D call. The germline V gene encodes CDR1 DFQATT and CDR2 SNEGSKA (reference sequence). This CDR3 has 15 residues. V dropped 3 bases and J dropped 4 bases, with 19 bases sitting between them. The CDR3 loop reads CSARIKEPSKYEQYF. The CDR3 bases are TGCAGTGCTAGGATCAAAGAGCCGTCTAAGTACGAGCAGTACTTC.